This T cell receptor beta chain stems from a study of ipilimumab plus nivolumab after autologous stem cell transplantation. Study-wide background: The DLBCL group included primary refractory and relapsed cases. Study results and limitations: Per the authors, repertoire, Treg and microbiota data justify further study.

V trimming: 4 bases; J trimming: 4 bases; junction bases outside the gene matches: 3. CDR3 length: 15 residues. From germline, CDR1 is MNHEY and CDR2 SVGAGI. Assay used: immunoSEQ multiplex PCR; TCRdb lists only in-frame clones, some missing. Of roughly 23,000 clones listed, roughly 74% are singletons. Notes on this clone: What it binds is unknown.

This chain links TRBV6-5 with TRBJ2-1; 11 bases agree with TRBD1. Material: PBMCs, obtained in a trial of ipilimumab plus nivolumab as post-transplant consolidation. The receptor was isolated from a male donor with diffuse large B-cell lymphoma. The CDR3 DNA is TGTGCCAGCAGTTCGGGACAGGGGGGTTACAATGAGCAGTTCTTC. This translates into CASSSGQGGYNEQFF.